The entry that follows covers one TCR beta chain sequence. The antigen remains unidentified. These data belong to a study of T-cell memory formation after mild COVID-19. Study overall: TCR clusters were largely donor specific.

TCR alpha and TCR beta cDNA libraries with sample barcodes and UMIs came from 5'RACE using constant-segment primers. MiXCR was run by TCRdb on the 5' RACE reads, yielding one entry per CDR3 protein. The repertoire has about 400,000 distinct CDR3 sequences, around 24% of them found once; the top ten carry around 8.7%. Looked up from germline, CDR1 is LGHNA and CDR2 is YNFKEQ. The CDR3 is 14 amino acids. The germline V and J ends were trimmed by 0 bases and 6 bases, with 12 bases remaining between them. Whole-study results and caveats: Clones shrinking between day 15 and 85 showed a balanced CD4/CD8 split, and those that grew later tilted toward CD4+. In second-wave clones peaking day 37, SARS-CoV-2 specificity remained unconfirmed.

This TCR came from an adult woman who had mild COVID-19 (a few samples of this study predate the infection). Cell type and time point are not known. The rearrangement links TRBV4-2 to TRBJ2-7; TRBD2 might be the D (7 bases). The source material was PBMCs or a T cell subset sorted from them (not recorded which). The CDR3 here is CASSQDWGGSEQYF. In DNA, the CDR3 is TGTGCCAGCAGCCAAGACTGGGGGGGCAGCGAGCAGTACTTC.